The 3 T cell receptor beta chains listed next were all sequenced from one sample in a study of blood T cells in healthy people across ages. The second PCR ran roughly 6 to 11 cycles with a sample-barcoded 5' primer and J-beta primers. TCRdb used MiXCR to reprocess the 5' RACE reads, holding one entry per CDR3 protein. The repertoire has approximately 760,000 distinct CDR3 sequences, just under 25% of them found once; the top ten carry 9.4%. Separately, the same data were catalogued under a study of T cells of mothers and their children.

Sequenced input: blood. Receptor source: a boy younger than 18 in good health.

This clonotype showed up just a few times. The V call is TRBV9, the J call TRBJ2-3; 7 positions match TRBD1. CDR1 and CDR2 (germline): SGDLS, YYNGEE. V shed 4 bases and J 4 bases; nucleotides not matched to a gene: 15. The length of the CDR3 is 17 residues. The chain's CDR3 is CASSTPRQGGFADTQYF. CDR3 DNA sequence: TGTGCCAGCAGCACCCCGCGTCAAGGGGGCTTTGCAGATACGCAGTATTTT.

Written as DNA, the CDR3 is TGTGCCAGCAGCGGATTAGCACATGAGCAGTTCTTC. Amino acids: CASSGLAHEQFF. V is TRBV11-3 and J is TRBJ2-5; no definite D call. The tail of the sequence fits TRBJ2-1 better, so the J call may be wrong. Per germline, CDR1 SGHNT and CDR2 YENEEA. This CDR3 region has 12 residues.

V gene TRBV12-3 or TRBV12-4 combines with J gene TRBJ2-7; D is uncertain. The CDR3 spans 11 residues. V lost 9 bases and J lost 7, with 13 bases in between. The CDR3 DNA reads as TGTGCCAGTGGCCCGAAAGGGGAGCAGTACTTC. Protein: CASGPKGEQYF.